Presented here are 10 T cell receptor beta chains from one specimen sequenced in a study of CD8+CD57+ T cells in acquired aplastic anemia. Genomic DNA served as template for TCR beta VDJ and CDR3 profiling. TCRdb reanalysed the reads using MiXCR and keeps one entry per CDR3 protein. The sample lists more than 40,000 distinct CDR3 sequences; about 78% were seen once. Sequences were obtained from sorted CD4+, CD8+, or CD8+CD57+ T cells (not recorded which) from PBMCs. These receptors all stem from a human donor in good health, serving as a control.

This sequence joins TRBV19 and TRBJ2-7; D possibly matches TRBD1 or TRBD2 (5 bases each). Trimming pared 6 bases from V and 6 bases from J, leaving 12 bases between. CDR1 and CDR2 (germline): LNHDA, SQIVND (reference sequence). This CDR3 is 12 amino acids long. CDR3 bases: TGTGCCAGTAGGGGGGTATTGGGCGAGCAGTACTTC. Translation: CASRGVLGEQYF.

This clonotype was recorded a few times. The gene calls are TRBV10-1 and TRBJ2-3; TRBD1 is a possible D gene (6 bases). Germline V gene sequence: CDR1 WNHNN, CDR2 SYGVQD (reference sequence). This CDR3 has 13 amino acids. The V end was cut by 8 bases, the J end by 4 bases, with 13 bases between. The CDR3 bases are TGCGCCAGCTCGGGACATCAGGCAGATACGCAGTATTTT. Translated, it gives CASSGHQADTQYF.

A few counts support this clonotype. The J gene is TRBJ2-1, the V gene TRBV19; D gene unclear. This CDR3 has 13 residues. Trimming removed 5 bases at V and 7 bases at J, with 12 bases between. Germline-derived CDR1 and CDR2 are LNHDA and SQIVND (reference sequence). CDR3 amino acids: CASSLIPYNEQFF. CDR3 nucleotides: TGTGCCAGTAGTTTGATCCCTTATAATGAGCAGTTCTTC.

The chain recombines TRBV19 with TRBJ2-1, with D perhaps being TRBD1 or TRBD2 (5 bases each). V was clipped by 3 bases and J by 4 bases, with 16 bases between them. Germline assignment: CDR1 LNHDA and CDR2 SQIVND (reference sequence). This CDR3 comprises 16 residues. CDR3 residues: CASSIKVGAGYNEQFF. CDR3 coding DNA: TGTGCCAGTAGTATCAAGGTCGGGGCAGGGTACAATGAGCAGTTCTTC.

The gene calls are TRBV15 and TRBJ1-2, with a possible D match to TRBD1 (6 bases). The ends were cut back, 1 base at V and 7 bases at J, with 16 bases in the middle. The CDR3 has 15 amino acids. In germline, CDR1 is LNHNV, CDR2 YYDKDF (reference sequence). The CDR3 DNA is TGTGCCACCAGCAGAGCGGGGGCCGACAGTAGTGGCTACACCTTC. Translation gives CATSRAGADSSGYTF. Full variable domain (remainder filled in from reference TRBV15 and TRBJ1-2): DAMVIQNPRYQVTQFGKPVTLSCSQTLNHNVMYWYQQKSSQAPKLLFHYYDKDFNNEADTPDNFQSRRPNTSFCFLDIRSPGLGDTAMYLCATSRAGADSSGYTFGSGTRLTVV.

The chain recombines TRBV19 with TRBJ1-5; D unresolved. Per the germline V gene, CDR1 is LNHDA and CDR2 is SQIVND (reference sequence). Deletions cut 2 bases from V and 2 bases from J, with 10 bases between. The CDR3 runs to 15 residues. This CDR3 reads CASSISEGGNQPQHF. The CDR3 DNA reads as TGTGCCAGTAGTATATCCGAGGGAGGCAATCAGCCCCAGCATTTT.

The DNA for the CDR3 is TGTGCCAGCAGCTGGACGAGGAGGGACACTGAAGCTTTCTTT. Its protein is CASSWTRRDTEAFF. This chain uses TRBV25-1 with TRBJ1-1; D unclear. CDR3 size: 14 residues. Germline lookup yields CDR1 MGHDK and CDR2 SYGVNS. V gave up 6 bases and J gave up 3 bases, with 14 bases separating them.

The chain combines TRBV15 with TRBJ1-2; D perhaps matches TRBD1 (6 bases). The CDR3 runs to 13 residues. Germline CDR1 reads LNHNV; CDR2 reads YYDKDF (reference sequence). The germline V and J ends were trimmed by 2 bases and 6 bases, with 10 bases remaining between them. CDR3 loop: CATSRRGADGYTF. The CDR3 nucleotides are TGTGCCACCAGCAGAAGGGGGGCTGATGGCTACACCTTC. Combining the CDR3 with reference TRBV15 and TRBJ1-2 gives the whole variable domain DAMVIQNPRYQVTQFGKPVTLSCSQTLNHNVMYWYQQKSSQAPKLLFHYYDKDFNNEADTPDNFQSRRPNTSFCFLDIRSPGLGDTAMYLCATSRRGADGYTFGSGTRLTVV.

The V call is TRBV15, the J call TRBJ1-4, with D tentatively TRBD1 (5 bases). V dropped 5 bases and J dropped 7 bases, with 11 bases sitting between them. The CDR3 spans 13 residues. Germline V gene data show CDR1 as LNHNV and CDR2 as YYDKDF (reference sequence). This chain's CDR3 is CATSGTGTEKLFF. The CDR3 region has the DNA TGTGCCACCAGCGGCACAGGCACTGAAAAACTGTTTTTT.

CDR3 sequence reads: CSVKREGYETQYF. The DNA of the CDR3 is TGCAGCGTAAAGCGGGAGGGCTACGAGACCCAGTACTTC. The rearrangement joins TRBV29-1 to TRBJ2-5; 10 nucleotides match TRBD2. From germline, CDR1 is SQVTM and CDR2 ANQGSEA. The CDR3 consists of 13 residues. V trimming: 6 bases; J trimming: 5 bases; junction bases outside the gene matches: 6.